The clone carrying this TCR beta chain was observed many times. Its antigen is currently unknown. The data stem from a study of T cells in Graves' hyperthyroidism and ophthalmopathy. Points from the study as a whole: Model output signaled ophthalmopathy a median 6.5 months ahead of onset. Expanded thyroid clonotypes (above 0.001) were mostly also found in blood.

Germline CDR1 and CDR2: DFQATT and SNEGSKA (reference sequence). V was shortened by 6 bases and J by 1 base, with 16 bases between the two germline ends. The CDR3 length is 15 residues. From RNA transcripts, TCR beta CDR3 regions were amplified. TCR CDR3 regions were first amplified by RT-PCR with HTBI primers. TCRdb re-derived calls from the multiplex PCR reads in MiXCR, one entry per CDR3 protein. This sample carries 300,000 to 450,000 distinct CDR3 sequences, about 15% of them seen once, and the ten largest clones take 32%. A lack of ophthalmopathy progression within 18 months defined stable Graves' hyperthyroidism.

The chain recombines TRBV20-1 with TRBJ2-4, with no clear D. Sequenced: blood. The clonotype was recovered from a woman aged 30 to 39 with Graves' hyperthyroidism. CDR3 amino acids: CSAPARPLAKNIQYF. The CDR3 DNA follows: TGCAGTGCCCCCGCCAGGCCTCTGGCCAAAAACATTCAGTACTTC.